This T cell receptor beta chain was identified in a study of blood T cell repertoires in COVID-19. Turning to the study itself: The analysed material was cDNA or gDNA that came from T cells, B-cell-depleted T cells, or PBMCs.

CDR3 length: 18 residues. Per the authors' pipeline: Estimation of nucleated cell counts was performed using reference gene primer amplification. TCRdb keeps only in-frame clones here, not all; method: immunoSEQ multiplex PCR. The DNA gave D and trimming, while V, J and clone size come from that table. The repertoire holds 300,000 to 350,000 clones, with approximately 86% as singletons. The chain uses TRBV21-1 and TRBJ2-7; TRBD1, the D gene given by the table, was not confirmed from the DNA. TRBV21-1 is a known pseudogene. The specimen was PBMCs or T cells enriched from blood (not recorded which). The source of this sequence is a woman aged 40-49 years with acute COVID-19. As DNA, the CDR3 is TGTGCCAGCAGCAAATCGGCCAGGGGGGACAGCTTAATGTACGAGCAGTACTTC. It encodes CASSKSARGDSLMYEQYF.